This T cell receptor beta chain was sequenced for a study of type 1 regulatory T cells. Across the study: An in vitro protocol generated T-allo10, a Tr1-enriched, alloantigen-specific CD4 T cell product.

A single record per CDR3 protein comes from TCRdb applying MiXCR to the reads. The sample has 20,000 to 25,000 distinct CDR3 sequences; around 43% are singletons. The CDR3 runs 14 residues. V lost 1 base to trimming and J lost 7 bases, with 11 bases between them. CDR1 and CDR2 from the germline V gene are MNHNS and SASEGT. As to this clonotype: Its specificity is unknown.

The chain is built from TRBV6-1 and TRBJ2-1; weak D call: TRBD1 (5 bases). This clonotype was obtained from a human donor in good health. Sequenced: cultured T cells, either the whole culture or a sorted T cell fraction (not recorded which). The CDR3 coding sequence is TGTGCCAGCAGTGAAGGACAGAACTCTAATGAGCAGTTCTTC. Translated: CASSEGQNSNEQFF.